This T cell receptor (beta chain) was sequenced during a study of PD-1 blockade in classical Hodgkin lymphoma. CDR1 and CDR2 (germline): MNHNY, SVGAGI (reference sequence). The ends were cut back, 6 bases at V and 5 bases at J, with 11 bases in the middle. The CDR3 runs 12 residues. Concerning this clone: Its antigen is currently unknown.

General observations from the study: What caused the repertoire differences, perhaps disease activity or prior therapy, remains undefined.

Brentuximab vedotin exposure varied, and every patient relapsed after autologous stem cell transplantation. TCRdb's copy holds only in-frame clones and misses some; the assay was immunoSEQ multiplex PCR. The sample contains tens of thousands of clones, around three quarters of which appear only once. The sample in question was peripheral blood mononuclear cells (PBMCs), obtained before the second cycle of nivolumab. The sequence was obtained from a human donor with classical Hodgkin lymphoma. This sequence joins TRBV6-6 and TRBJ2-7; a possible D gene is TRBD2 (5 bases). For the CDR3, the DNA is TGTGCCAGCAGCCCGGGGATCCACGAGCAGTACTTC. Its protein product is CASSPGIHEQYF.